What follows are 5 T cell receptor beta chains derived from one specimen sequenced in a study of blood T cell repertoires in COVID-19. This table comes from immunoSEQ multiplex PCR, and its TCRdb copy is limited to in-frame clones, with some not included. This sample has some 70,000 clones; about 86% occur once, and the top ten carry approximately 15%. What was sequenced was peripheral blood. The receptors derive from a man aged 35 to 55 with COVID-19, enrolled during active disease.

The chain is built from TRBV9 and TRBJ2-5; no reliable D call. Germline lookup yields CDR1 SGDLS and CDR2 YYNGEE. The CDR3 totals 15 residues. The V and J ends lost 0 bases and 0 bases respectively, with 9 bases between them. The CDR3 region is CASSVAHGYQETQYF. CDR3 nucleotides: TGTGCCAGCAGCGTAGCTCACGGGTACCAAGAGACCCAGTACTTC.

The V and J genes are TRBV7-2 and TRBJ1-3; D is perhaps TRBD1 (5 bases). Germline CDR1 reads SGHTA; CDR2 reads FQGNSA. V was shortened by 1 base and J by 5 bases, with 9 bases between the two germline ends. The CDR3 totals 14 residues. The CDR3 loop reads CASSLGTFRNTIYF. CDR3 nucleotides: TGTGCCAGCAGCTTAGGGACATTCCGAAACACCATATATTTT.

The chain uses TRBV2 and TRBJ2-3; the D gene is possibly TRBD1 (6 bases). Trimming left V 6 bases short and J 4 bases short, with 11 bases between. This CDR3 spans 13 amino acids. Germline V lookup: CDR1 SNHLY, CDR2 FYNNEI. This CDR3 is CASRASGADTQYF. CDR3 DNA: TGTGCCAGCAGGGCATCAGGGGCAGATACGCAGTATTTT.

The gene calls are TRBV9 and TRBJ1-5; 10 nucleotides align to TRBD1. The CDR3 runs 17 residues. The V segment lost 3 bases and the J segment 0 bases; nucleotides outside the gene matches: 6. Germline CDR1 is SGDLS and CDR2 is YYNGEE. The CDR3 DNA reads TGTGCCAGCAGCGGGGGGACAGGGGCCTTTAGCAATCAGCCCCAGCATTTT. Protein: CASSGGTGAFSNQPQHF.

The V call is TRBV27, the J call TRBJ1-1, with D possibly matching TRBD1 (6 bases). Germline loops: CDR1 MNHEY, CDR2 SMNVEV (reference sequence). With 10 bases removed from V and 5 bases from J, the gap between germline ends came to 23 bases. The CDR3 spans 15 residues. CDR3 residues: CATRINRDIRTEAFF. The CDR3 DNA is TGTGCCACACGAATAAACCGGGACATTCGGACTGAAGCTTTCTTT.